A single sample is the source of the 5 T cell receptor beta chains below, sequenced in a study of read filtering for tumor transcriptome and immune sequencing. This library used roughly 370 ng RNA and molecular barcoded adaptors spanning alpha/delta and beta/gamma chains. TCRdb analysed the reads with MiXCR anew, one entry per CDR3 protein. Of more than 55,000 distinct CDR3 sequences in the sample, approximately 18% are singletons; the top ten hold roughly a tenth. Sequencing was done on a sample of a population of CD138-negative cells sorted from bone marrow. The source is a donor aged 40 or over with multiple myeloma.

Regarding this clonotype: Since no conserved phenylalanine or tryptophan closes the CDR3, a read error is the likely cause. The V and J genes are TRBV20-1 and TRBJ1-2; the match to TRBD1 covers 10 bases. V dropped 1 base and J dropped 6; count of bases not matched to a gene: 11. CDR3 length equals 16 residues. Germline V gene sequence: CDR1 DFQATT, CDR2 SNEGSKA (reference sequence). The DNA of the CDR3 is TGCAGTGCTAGAGGGGGACAGGGGAAGACTCTGGATGGCTACACCCTC. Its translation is CSARGGQGKTLDGYTL.

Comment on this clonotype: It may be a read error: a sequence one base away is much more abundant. The CDR3 DNA follows: TGCAGCGTTTCCCTAGCCTCCGGATTCGATACGCAGCATTTT. It specifies CSVSLASGFDTQHF. The chain joins TRBV29-1 to TRBJ2-3; D call uncertain. The J call may not be correct, given that the DNA end is closer to TRBJ1-5. CDR3 length equals 14 residues. Germline loops: CDR1 SQVTM, CDR2 ANQGSEA.

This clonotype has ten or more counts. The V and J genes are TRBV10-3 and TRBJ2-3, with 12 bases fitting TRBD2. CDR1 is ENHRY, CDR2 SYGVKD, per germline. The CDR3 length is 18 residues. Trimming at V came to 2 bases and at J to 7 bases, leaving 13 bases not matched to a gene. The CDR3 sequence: CAISEPKLTSGSRYTQYF. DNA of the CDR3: TGTGCCATCAGTGAGCCTAAGTTGACTAGCGGGAGCCGATATACGCAGTATTTT.

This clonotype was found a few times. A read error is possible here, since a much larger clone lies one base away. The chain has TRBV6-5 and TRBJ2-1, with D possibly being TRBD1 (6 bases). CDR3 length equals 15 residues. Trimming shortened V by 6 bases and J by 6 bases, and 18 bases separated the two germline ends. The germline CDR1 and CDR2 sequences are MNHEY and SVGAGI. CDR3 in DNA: TGTGCCAGCAGCAGACAGGCGGTTGACGGCAATGAGCAGTTCTTC. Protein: CASSRQAVDGNEQFF.

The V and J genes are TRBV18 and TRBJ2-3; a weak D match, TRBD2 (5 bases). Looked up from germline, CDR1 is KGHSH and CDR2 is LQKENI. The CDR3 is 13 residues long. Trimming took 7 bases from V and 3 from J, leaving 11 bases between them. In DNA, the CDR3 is TGTGCCAGCTTCTGGGAGATGACAGATACGCAGTATTTT. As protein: CASFWEMTDTQYF. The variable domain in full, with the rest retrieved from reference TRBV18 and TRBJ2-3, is NAGVMQNPRHLVRRRGQEARLRCSPMKGHSHVYWYRQLPEEGLKFMVYLQKENIIDESGMPKERFSAEFPKEGPSILRIQQVVRGDSAAYFCASFWEMTDTQYFGPGTRLTVL.